The entry below gives a single T cell receptor (beta chain) sequence along with its context. What it binds is unknown. This record comes from a study of cytomegalovirus exposure and HLA in healthy donors. Looked up from germline, CDR1 is SGHNT and CDR2 is YENEEA. The CDR3 is 14 residues long. Trimming took off 5 bases at V and 6 bases at J, with 15 bases between the two ends. Regarding the study as a whole: Association of a missense DCLRE1C variant with TCR beta V- and J-gene trimming was reported in a later analysis. Accurate prediction of most subjects' HLA-A and HLA-B alleles from TCR beta sequences was reported. Among TCR beta chains of equal frequency, HLA-associated ones were more clonally expanded in a later analysis.

PCR amplification relied on 60 Vbeta primers (plus 13 Jbeta primers). Methods used by the authors: About 80 million unique TCR beta chains, roughly 11 million of them shared, were counted by a later analysis. Profiled with immunoSEQ multiplex PCR; TCRdb holds only in-frame clones, not every one. V, J and clone size are taken as reported in that table, and D and trimming were inferred from the DNA itself. The repertoire holds a few hundred thousand clones, about four fifths seen once, with about 0.3% in the top ten. Source material: PBMCs. This TCR came from a girl aged 2-10 years in good health and CMV-seronegative. V is TRBV11-3 and J is TRBJ2-3, with TRBD1 as a possible D gene (5 bases). The CDR3 region has the DNA TGTGCCAGCAGCCAGGACAACCCGCCCGATACGCAGTATTTT. Its translation is CASSQDNPPDTQYF.